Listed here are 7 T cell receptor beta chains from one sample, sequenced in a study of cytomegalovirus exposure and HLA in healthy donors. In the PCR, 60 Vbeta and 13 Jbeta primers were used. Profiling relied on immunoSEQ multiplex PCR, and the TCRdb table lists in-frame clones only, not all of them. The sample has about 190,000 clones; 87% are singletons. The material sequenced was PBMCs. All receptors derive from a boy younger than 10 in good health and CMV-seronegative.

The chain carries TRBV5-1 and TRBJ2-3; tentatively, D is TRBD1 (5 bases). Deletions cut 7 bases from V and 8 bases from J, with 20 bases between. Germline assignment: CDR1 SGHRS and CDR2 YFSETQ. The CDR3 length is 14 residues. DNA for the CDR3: TGCGCCAGCCGCCATCGTGGGGCCGAAGGTACGCAGTATTTT. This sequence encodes CASRHRGAEGTQYF.

The CDR3 protein is CASSLSSGGAGDTQYF. Written as DNA, the CDR3 is TGTGCCAGCAGCTTATCTAGCGGGGGGGCAGGAGATACGCAGTATTTT. The chain links TRBV7-2 to TRBJ2-3; TRBD2 aligns across 12 bases. The junction had 5 bases not matched to a gene; V was cut back by 2 bases and J by 5 bases. Germline V CDR1 and CDR2: SGHTA, FQGNSA. The CDR3 sequence is 16 residues long.

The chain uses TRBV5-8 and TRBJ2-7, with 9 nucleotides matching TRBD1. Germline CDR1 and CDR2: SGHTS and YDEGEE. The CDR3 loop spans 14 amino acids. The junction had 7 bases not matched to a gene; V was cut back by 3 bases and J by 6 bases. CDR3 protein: CASSWDREWGEQYF. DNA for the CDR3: TGTGCCAGCAGCTGGGACAGGGAATGGGGCGAGCAGTACTTC.

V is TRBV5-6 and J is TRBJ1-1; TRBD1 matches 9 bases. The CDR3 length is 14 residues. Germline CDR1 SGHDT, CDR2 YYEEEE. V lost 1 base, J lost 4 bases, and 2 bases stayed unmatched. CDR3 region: CASSLRDRATEAFF. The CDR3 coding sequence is TGTGCCAGCAGCTTGAGGGACAGGGCCACTGAAGCTTTCTTT.

CDR3 sequence reads: CASTTPGQGNQPQHF. DNA for the CDR3: TGTGCCAGCACCACTCCAGGGCAGGGCAATCAGCCCCAGCATTTT. The chain is built from TRBV28 and TRBJ1-5; D is possibly TRBD1 (5 bases). Germline V gene data show CDR1 as MDHEN and CDR2 as SYDVKM. The CDR3 loop spans 15 amino acids. V lost 7 bases, J lost 2 bases, and 15 bases lay in between.

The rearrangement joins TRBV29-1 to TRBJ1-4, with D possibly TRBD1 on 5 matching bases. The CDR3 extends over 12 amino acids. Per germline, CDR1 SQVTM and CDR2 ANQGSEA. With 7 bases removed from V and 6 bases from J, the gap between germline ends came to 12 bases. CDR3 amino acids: CSASGADEKLFF. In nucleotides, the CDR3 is TGCAGCGCAAGTGGGGCAGATGAAAAACTGTTTTTT.

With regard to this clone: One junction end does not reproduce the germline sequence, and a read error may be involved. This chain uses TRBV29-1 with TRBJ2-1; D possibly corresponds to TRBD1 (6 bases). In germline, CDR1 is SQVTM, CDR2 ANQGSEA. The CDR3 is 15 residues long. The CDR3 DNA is TGCAGCGTTTCGATGACTGGACAGCCCAACAATGAGCAGCTCTTC. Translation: CSVSMTGQPNNEQLF.